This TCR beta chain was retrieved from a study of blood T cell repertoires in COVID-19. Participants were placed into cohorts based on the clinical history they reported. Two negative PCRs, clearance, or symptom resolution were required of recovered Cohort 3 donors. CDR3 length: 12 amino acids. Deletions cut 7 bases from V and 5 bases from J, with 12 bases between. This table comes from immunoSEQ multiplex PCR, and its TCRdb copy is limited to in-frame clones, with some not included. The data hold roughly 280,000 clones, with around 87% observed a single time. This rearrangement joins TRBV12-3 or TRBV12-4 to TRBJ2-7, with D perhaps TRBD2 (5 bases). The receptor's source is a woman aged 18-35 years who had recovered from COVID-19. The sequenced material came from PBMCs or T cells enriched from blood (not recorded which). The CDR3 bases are TGTGCCAGCACCACTCCGGGGAACGAGCAGTACTTC. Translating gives CASTTPGNEQYF.